The T cell receptor (beta chain) described here comes from a study of T cell responses to AZD1222 COVID-19 vaccine (dated by TCRdb to the early 2020s). As for the study more broadly: AZD1222 recipients whose second dose came at about 4 weeks and those whose second dose came at about 12 weeks were combined into one group, since spike-specific TCR depth and breadth did not differ between the two schedules. TCR sequencing was performed for 230 to 250 trial participants, of whom 207 were given two doses of AZD1222 and approximately 26 were given two doses of MenACWY control vaccine. Trial participants were enrolled by age into subgroups of 18-55, 56-69 and 70-plus years, and about 150, 27 and 61 TCR-sequenced participants, respectively, were included in these subgroups. The research as a whole found: Spike-specific TCR breadth and depth rose significantly after two AZD1222 doses compared with day 0 and with MenACWY recipients. Epitopes outside the regions mutated in the B.1.351 and B.1.1.7 variants were reportedly recognized by nearly half of the unique spike-specific TCRs. Conclusions about previously exposed vaccinees are limited, since just five or six AZD1222 recipients were seropositive for SARS-CoV-2 at baseline. Most participants were white British and females outnumbered males, and the authors suggested that clonal diversity may have been underestimated. The vaccine-associated CD4 TCRs covered the entire spike protein, and the dominant responses fell in regions 160-218 and 743-854. The 56-69-year group was small, and its depth increase did not reach significance, likely because of low power. No day 14 peak-response samples were available, so repertoires were characterized only after the peak T cell response.

Per the germline V gene, SGHNT is the CDR1 and YENEEA is the CDR2. A distance of 10 bases separates the germline ends of V and J, which lose 0 bases and 7 bases respectively. Including cysteine and phenylalanine, the CDR3 has 14 amino acids. Here the CDR3 DNA is all that survives: 42 bases in frame from base 1. With respect to this clone: The antigen it binds to is not known. Per-nucleotide qualities are absent, and no much larger clonotype sits a single base away.

According to the study, the label for this sample's time point signals: baseline before first vaccination. The vaccinee samples were drawn from two UK trials, COV001 and COV002, one of which was a single-blind randomized controlled phase 2/3 trial testing AZD1222 (ChAdOx1 nCoV-19) in healthy adults. For TCRbeta chain sequencing, PBMC samples were collected from trial participants at day 0 and at day 28 after the second dose. The CDR3 regions of human TCRbeta chains were analyzed by immunosequencing. Concerning the study's data processing: Repertoire TCRs were matched against a reference library of SARS-CoV-2-specific TCRs generated with the MIRA antigen-specificity platform. Breadth meant the fraction of unique TCRs that were SARS-CoV-2-associated, whereas depth meant the fraction of total T cells that were SARS-CoV-2-associated. Using the MIRA data, each spike-specific TCR was assigned both to the spike region to which the TCR was reactive and to a CD4 or CD8 class. Log10-transformed breadth and depth values were compared by one-way ANOVA with Sidak's multiple comparisons tests. TCRdb took over this immuneACCESS table, retaining in-frame rearrangements with V and J assigned. Such tables are incomplete; in checked studies, under half of the missing clones stem from an unresolved V gene, and the remainder is unexplained. V and J calls and clone size are those listed in that table; D and trimming were worked out from the DNA. The sample table records approximately 100,000 clones; around 83% of these occur just once. Of the sample, approximately 1.3% falls within the top ten clones.

Specimen: peripheral blood, collected on day 0 of AZD1222 vaccination. This chain joins TRBV11-3 to TRBJ2-1, with the D gene uncertain. The source of this sequence is an adult in good health. The CDR3 region has the sequence CASSLDPTRNEQFF. The nucleotide sequence reads as follows: TGTGCCAGCAGCTTAGATCCTACCCGAAATGAGCAGTTCTTC.